This T cell receptor beta chain was sequenced for a study of blood T cell repertoires in COVID-19. The overall study: There were acute and convalescent COVID-19 samples, and they came from the United States, Italy and Spain. Sample material is recorded as cDNA or gDNA derived from T cells, B-cell-depleted T cells, or PBMCs.

As originally analysed: Estimation of nucleated cell counts was performed using reference gene primer amplification. Produced via immunoSEQ multiplex PCR; TCRdb's table is partial and in-frame only. The V and J calls and the clone size are those of that table, but D and trimming were determined from the DNA. The data contain about 270,000 clones, just under 90% of them singletons. This CDR3 is built from 16 residues. Germline trimming cut 10 bases from V and 3 bases from J; bases unmatched to any gene: 10. Looked up from germline, CDR1 is ENHRY and CDR2 is SYGVKD. The chain has TRBV10-3 and TRBJ2-3; 13 nucleotides match TRBD2. The sample was PBMCs or T cells enriched from blood (not recorded which). This TCR was recovered from a woman aged 30 to 39 with acute COVID-19. This CDR3 is CATWTSGSGGTDTQYF. The CDR3, as DNA: TGTGCCACTTGGACTAGCGGGAGCGGTGGGACAGATACGCAGTATTTT.